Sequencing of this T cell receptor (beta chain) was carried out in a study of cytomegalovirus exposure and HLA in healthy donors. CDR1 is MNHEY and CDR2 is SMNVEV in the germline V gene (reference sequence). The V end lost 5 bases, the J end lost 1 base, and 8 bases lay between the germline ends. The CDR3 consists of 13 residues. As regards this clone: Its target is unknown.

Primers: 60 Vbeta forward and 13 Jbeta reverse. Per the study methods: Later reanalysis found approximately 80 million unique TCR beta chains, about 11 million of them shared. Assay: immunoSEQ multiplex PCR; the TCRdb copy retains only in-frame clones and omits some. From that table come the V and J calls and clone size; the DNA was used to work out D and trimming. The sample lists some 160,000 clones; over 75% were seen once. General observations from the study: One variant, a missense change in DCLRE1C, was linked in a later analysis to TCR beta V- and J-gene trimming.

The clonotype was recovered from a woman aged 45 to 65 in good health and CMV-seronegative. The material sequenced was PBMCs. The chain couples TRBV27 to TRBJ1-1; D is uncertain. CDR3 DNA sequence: TGTGCCAGCAGTATGTACACGAACACTGAAGCTTTCTTT. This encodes CASSMYTNTEAFF.